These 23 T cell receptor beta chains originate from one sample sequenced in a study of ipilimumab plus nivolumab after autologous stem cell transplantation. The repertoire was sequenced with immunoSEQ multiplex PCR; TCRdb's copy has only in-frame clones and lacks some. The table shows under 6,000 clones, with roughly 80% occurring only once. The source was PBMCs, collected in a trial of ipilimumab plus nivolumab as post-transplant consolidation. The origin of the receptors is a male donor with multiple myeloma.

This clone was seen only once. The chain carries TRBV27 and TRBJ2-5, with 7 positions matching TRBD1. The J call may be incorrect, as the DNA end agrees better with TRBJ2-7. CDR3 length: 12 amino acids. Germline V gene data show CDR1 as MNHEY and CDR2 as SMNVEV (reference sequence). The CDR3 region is CARNTGAYEQYF. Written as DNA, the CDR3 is TGTGCCAGGAATACAGGGGCCTACGAGCAGTACTTC.

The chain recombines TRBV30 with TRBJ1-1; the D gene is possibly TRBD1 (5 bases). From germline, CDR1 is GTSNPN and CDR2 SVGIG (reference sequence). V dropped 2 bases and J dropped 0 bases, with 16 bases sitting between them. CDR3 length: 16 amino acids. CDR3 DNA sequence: TGTGCCTGGAGTAGAGATGGTGGGGGGATGAACACTGAAGCTTTCTTT. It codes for CAWSRDGGGMNTEAFF. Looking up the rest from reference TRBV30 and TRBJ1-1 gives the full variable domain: SQTIHQWPATLVQPVGSPLSLECTVEGTSNPNLYWYRQAAGRGLQLLFYSVGIGQISSEVPQNLSASRPQDRQFILSSKKLLLSDSGFYLCAWSRDGGGMNTEAFFGQGTRLTVV.

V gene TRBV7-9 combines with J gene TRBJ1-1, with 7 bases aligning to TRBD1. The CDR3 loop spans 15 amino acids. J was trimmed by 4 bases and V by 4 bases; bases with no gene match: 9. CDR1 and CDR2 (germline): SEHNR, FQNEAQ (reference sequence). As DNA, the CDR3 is TGTGCCAGCAGCTCCCAGGGGCCAGGGGGCACTGAAGCTTTCTTT. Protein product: CASSSQGPGGTEAFF.

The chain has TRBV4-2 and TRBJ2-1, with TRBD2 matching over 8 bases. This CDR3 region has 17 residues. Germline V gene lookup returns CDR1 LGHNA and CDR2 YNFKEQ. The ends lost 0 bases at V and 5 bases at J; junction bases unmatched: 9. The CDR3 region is CASSQDGPAGADNEQFF. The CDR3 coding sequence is TGTGCCAGCAGCCAAGACGGCCCAGCGGGGGCGGACAATGAGCAGTTCTTC.

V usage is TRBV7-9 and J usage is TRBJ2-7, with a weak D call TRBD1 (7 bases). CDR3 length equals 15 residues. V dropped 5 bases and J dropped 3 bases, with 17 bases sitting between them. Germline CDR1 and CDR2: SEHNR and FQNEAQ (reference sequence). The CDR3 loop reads CASSQGSQGGYEQYF. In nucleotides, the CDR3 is TGTGCCAGCAGCCAGGGGTCTCAGGGGGGCTACGAGCAGTACTTC. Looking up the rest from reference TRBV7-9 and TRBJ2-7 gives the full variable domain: DTGVSQNPRHKITKRGQNVTFRCDPISEHNRLYWYRQTLGQGPEFLTYFQNEAQLEKSRLLSDRFSAERPKGSFSTLEIQRTEQGDSAMYLCASSQGSQGGYEQYFGPGTRLTVT.

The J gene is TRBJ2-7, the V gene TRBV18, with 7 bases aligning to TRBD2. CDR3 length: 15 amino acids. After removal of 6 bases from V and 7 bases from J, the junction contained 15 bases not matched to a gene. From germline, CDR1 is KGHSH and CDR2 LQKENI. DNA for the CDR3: TGTGCCAGCTCGGCCCTGGGGGAGGGCTTTGAAGAGCAGTACTTC. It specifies CASSALGEGFEEQYF.

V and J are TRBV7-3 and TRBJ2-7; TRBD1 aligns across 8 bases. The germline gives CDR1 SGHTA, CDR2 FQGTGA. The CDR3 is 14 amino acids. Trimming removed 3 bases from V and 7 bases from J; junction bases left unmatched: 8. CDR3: CASSLYRGVSEQYF. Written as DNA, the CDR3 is TGTGCCAGCAGCTTGTACAGGGGGGTATCTGAGCAGTACTTC.

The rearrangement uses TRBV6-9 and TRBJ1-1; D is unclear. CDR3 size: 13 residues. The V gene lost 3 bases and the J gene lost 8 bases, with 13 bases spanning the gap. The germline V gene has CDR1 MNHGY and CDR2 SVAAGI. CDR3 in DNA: TGTGCCAGCAGTTACGGAGGGAGTATAGAAGCTTTCTTT. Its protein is CASSYGGSIEAFF.

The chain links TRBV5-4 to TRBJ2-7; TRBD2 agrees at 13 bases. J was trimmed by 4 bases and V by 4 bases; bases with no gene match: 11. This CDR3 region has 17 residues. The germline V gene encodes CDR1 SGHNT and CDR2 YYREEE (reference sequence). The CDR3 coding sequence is TGTGCCAGCAGCCCAAGACTGGGACTAGCGGGGCTATACGAGCAGTACTTC. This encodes CASSPRLGLAGLYEQYF.

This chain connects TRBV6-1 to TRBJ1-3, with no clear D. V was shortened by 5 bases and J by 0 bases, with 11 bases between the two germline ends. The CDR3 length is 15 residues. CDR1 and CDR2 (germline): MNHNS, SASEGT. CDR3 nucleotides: TGTGCCAGCAGTCCCCGTAGAAGCTCTGGAAACACCATATATTTT. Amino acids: CASSPRRSSGNTIYF.

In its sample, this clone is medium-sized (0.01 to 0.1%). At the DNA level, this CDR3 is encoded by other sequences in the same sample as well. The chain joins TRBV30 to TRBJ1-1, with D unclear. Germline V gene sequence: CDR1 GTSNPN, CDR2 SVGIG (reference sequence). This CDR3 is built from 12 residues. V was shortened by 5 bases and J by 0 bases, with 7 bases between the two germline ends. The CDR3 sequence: CAWGRLNTEAFF. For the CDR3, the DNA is TGTGCCTGGGGGCGCCTGAACACTGAAGCTTTCTTT.

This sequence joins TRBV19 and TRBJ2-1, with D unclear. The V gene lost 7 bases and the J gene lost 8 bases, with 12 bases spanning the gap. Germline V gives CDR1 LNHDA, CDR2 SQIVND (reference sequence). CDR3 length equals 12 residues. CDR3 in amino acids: CASTDRFDEQFF. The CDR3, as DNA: TGTGCCAGTACGGATAGGTTCGATGAGCAGTTCTTC.

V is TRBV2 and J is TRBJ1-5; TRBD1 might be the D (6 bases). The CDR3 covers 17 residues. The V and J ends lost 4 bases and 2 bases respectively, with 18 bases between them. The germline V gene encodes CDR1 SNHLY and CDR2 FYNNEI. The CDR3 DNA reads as TGTGCCAGCAGTGGGGGGTGGGGGGCGGTTGGCAATCAGCCCCAGCATTTT. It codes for CASSGGWGAVGNQPQHF.

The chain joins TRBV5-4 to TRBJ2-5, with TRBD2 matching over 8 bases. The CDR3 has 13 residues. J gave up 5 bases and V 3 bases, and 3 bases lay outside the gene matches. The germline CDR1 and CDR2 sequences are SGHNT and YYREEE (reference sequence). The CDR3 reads CASSSGGRETQYF. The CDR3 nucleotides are TGTGCCAGCAGCTCGGGGGGGAGGGAGACCCAGTACTTC.

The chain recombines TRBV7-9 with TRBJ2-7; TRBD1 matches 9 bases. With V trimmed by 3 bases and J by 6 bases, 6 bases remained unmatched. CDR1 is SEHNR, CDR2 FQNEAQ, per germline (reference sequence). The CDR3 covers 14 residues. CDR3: CASSFWGQGGEQYF. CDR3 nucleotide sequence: TGTGCCAGCAGCTTCTGGGGACAGGGAGGCGAGCAGTACTTC.

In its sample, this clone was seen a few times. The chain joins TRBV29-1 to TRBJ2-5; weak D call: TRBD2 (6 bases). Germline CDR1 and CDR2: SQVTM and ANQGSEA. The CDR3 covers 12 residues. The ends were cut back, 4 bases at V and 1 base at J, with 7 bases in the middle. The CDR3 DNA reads TGCAGCGTTGGGGGGGTCCAAGAGACCCAGTACTTC. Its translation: CSVGGVQETQYF.

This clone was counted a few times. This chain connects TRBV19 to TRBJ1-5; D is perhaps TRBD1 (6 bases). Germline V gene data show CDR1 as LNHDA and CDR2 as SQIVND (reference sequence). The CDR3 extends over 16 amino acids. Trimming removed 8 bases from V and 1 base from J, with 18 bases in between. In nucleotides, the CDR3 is TGTGCCAGTGATGACAGGCCCAAGGGCAGCAATCAGCCCCAGCATTTT. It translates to CASDDRPKGSNQPQHF.

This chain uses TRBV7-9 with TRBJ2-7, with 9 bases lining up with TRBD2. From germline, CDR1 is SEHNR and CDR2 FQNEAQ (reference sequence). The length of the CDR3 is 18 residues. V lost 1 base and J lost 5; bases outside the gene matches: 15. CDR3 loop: CASSLGWRRGGSPDEQYF. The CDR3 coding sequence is TGTGCCAGCAGCTTAGGTTGGAGGCGGGGGGGTTCCCCTGACGAGCAGTACTTC.

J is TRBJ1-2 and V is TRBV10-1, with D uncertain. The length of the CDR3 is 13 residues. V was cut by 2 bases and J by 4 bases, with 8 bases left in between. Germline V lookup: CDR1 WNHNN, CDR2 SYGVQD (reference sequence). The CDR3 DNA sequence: TGCGCCAGCAGTGAGGGCGGGCTCTATGGCTACACCTTC. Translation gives CASSEGGLYGYTF.

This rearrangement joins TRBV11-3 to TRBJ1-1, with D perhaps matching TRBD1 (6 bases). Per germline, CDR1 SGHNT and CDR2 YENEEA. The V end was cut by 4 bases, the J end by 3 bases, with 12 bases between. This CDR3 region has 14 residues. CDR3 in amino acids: CASSSGVVYTEAFF. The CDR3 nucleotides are TGTGCCAGCAGCTCAGGGGTAGTGTACACTGAAGCTTTCTTT. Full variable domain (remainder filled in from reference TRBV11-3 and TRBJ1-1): EAGVVQSPRYKIIEKKQPVAFWCNPISGHNTLYWYLQNLGQGPELLIRYENEEAVDDSQLPKDRFSAERLKGVDSTLKIQPAELGDSAVYLCASSSGVVYTEAFFGQGTRLTVV.

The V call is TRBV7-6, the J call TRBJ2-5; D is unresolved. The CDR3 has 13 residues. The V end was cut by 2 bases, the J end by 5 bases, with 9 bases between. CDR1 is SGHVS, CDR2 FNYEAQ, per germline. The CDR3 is CASSLSLTETQYF. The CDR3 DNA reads TGTGCCAGCAGCTTAAGCCTTACGGAGACCCAGTACTTC. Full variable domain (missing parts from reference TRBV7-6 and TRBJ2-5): GAGVSQSPRYKVTKRGQDVALRCDPISGHVSLYWYRQALGQGPEFLTYFNYEAQQDKSGLPNDRFSAERPEGSISTLTIQRTEQRDSAMYRCASSLSLTETQYFGPGTRLLVL.

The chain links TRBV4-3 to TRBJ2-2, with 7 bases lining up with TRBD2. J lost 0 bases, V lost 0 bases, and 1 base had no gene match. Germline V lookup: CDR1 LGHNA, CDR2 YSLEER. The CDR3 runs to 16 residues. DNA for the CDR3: TGCGCCAGCAGCCAAGATGCGGGGGCGAACACCGGGGAGCTGTTTTTT. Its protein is CASSQDAGANTGELFF.

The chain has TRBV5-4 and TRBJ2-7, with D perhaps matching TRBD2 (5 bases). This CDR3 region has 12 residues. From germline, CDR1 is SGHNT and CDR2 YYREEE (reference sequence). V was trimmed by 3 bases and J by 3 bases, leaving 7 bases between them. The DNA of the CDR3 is TGTGCCAGCAGCTCCGCGGGCTACGAGCAGTACTTC. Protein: CASSSAGYEQYF. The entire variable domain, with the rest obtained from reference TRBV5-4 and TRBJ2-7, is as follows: ETGVTQSPTHLIKTRGQQVTLRCSSQSGHNTVSWYQQALGQGPQFIFQYYREEENGRGNFPPRFSGLQFPNYSSELNVNALELDDSALYLCASSSAGYEQYFGPGTRLTVT.